Listed below are T cell receptor beta chains from one sample, sequenced in a study of T cell responses to AZD1222 COVID-19 vaccine. Assay used: immunoSEQ multiplex PCR; TCRdb lists only in-frame clones, some missing. The repertoire holds under 95,000 clones, with 88% as singletons. The starting material was peripheral blood, obtained on day 0 of AZD1222 vaccination. These receptor sequences come from an adult in good health. CDR3s leave out the opening cysteine and the closing phenylalanine or tryptophan. A D gene is named only where the DNA matches it firmly.

CDR3	D	V	length
ASSPGGLAKNIQY	TRBD1	TRBV5-6	13
ASSQDPQATLYSPLH	.	TRBV4-1	15
ASSLSGATGQPQH	.	TRBV5-8	13
ASSAQGPNGYT	.	TRBV19	11
ASSPETSGFDYEQY	.	TRBV4-2	14
ASSLMAIRYEQY	.	TRBV7-2	12
ASSASRTSGRNNEQF	TRBD2	TRBV7-9	15
ASSPPYSGRFGGANVLT	TRBD2	TRBV3-1/TRBV3-2	17
ASSLGTSGMRNEQF	TRBD2	TRBV7-8	14
ASSSPWYGYT	.	TRBV4-1	10
ATSAQRPNVDEQY	.	TRBV15	13
ASSLMMVLNTEAF	.	TRBV11-2	13
ASSQLPSQNSPLH	.	TRBV3-1/TRBV3-2	13
ASSERRGWTNEKLF	.	TRBV2	14
ASFAPDRVLGAF	TRBD1	TRBV6-5	12
ASSRNHRGVIDNEQF	TRBD1	TRBV19	15
ASSERYEQY	.	TRBV25-1	9
ASSFLGLSRSTGELF	.	TRBV28	15
ASSLYSNQPQH	.	TRBV11-1	11
ASSSDRGHYGYT	TRBD1	TRBV5-1	12
ASSDSGLYYGYT	.	TRBV28	12
ASSQSTGLDTQY	.	TRBV4-2	12
ASSPGDSSYEQY	.	TRBV5-4	12
ASSLTQYNEQF	.	TRBV11-3	11
ASRDRGNTEAF	TRBD1	TRBV12-3/TRBV12-4	11
ASEPTQRGIGGYEQY	.	TRBV3-1/TRBV3-2	15
ASSQTNSQPQH	.	TRBV3-1/TRBV3-2	11
ARSLGDSRDTQY	.	TRBV5-3	12
ASTPKSRGRMNTEAF	.	TRBV19	15